Each of the 5 T cell receptor beta chains below was sequenced from the same sample in a study of T cell changes during pregnancy in multiple sclerosis. Libraries were prepared by immunoSEQ multiplex PCR; TCRdb keeps only in-frame clonotypes and omits some of them. The table has 65,000 to 75,000 clones, under 95% seen once. Material: peripheral blood, obtained in the third trimester of pregnancy. The receptors shown here come from a female donor in good health, enrolled as a control in a pregnancy study.

The V gene is TRBV5-4, the J gene TRBJ2-6; 7 nucleotides line up with TRBD1. Losses at the gene ends were 3 bases for V and 0 bases for J; bases not matched to a gene: 6. The CDR3 totals 17 residues. Germline V gene lookup returns CDR1 SGHNT and CDR2 YYREEE (reference sequence). In DNA form, the CDR3 reads TGTGCCAGCAGCTCCGGGACAGCCAACTCTGGGGCCAACGTCCTGACTTTC. As protein: CASSSGTANSGANVLTF.

This chain uses TRBV7-3 with TRBJ2-7, with 10 bases fitting TRBD2. Trimming at V came to 4 bases and at J to 5 bases, leaving 2 bases not matched to a gene. Germline-derived CDR1 and CDR2 are SGHTA and FQGTGA. This CDR3 region has 13 residues. The CDR3: CASSSGTSDEQYF. The DNA of the CDR3 is TGTGCCAGCAGCTCAGGGACTAGCGACGAGCAGTACTTC.

This clone was observed a single time. J is TRBJ1-1 and V is TRBV4-1; 8 bases are shared with TRBD1. Unmatched junction bases numbered 7, after V lost 6 bases and J lost 4 bases. The germline V gene has CDR1 MGHRA and CDR2 YSYEKL. The CDR3 runs to 14 residues. Here the CDR3 reads CASSPGGRVTEAFF. In nucleotides, the CDR3 is TGCGCCAGCAGTCCAGGGGGCAGGGTCACTGAAGCTTTCTTT.

The V gene is TRBV5-6, the J gene TRBJ1-1; D is perhaps TRBD1 (6 bases). The CDR3 sequence is 16 residues long. CDR1 and CDR2 from the germline V gene are SGHDT and YYEEEE. Between the trimmed V and J ends, which lost 7 bases and 0 bases, there was a span of 19 bases. The CDR3 DNA reads as TGTGCCAGCGCTCGGGCCACAGGGCACTTGAACACTGAAGCTTTCTTT. Protein: CASARATGHLNTEAFF.

The rearrangement uses TRBV30 and TRBJ1-1, with unresolved D. The germline CDR1 and CDR2 sequences are GTSNPN and SVGIG (reference sequence). With 5 bases removed from V and 0 bases from J, the gap between germline ends came to 10 bases. There are 13 residues in the CDR3. CDR3 region: CAWASGMNTEAFF. The CDR3 DNA follows: TGTGCCTGGGCGAGCGGAATGAACACTGAAGCTTTCTTT. Looking up the rest from reference TRBV30 and TRBJ1-1 gives the full variable domain: SQTIHQWPATLVQPVGSPLSLECTVEGTSNPNLYWYRQAAGRGLQLLFYSVGIGQISSEVPQNLSASRPQDRQFILSSKKLLLSDSGFYLCAWASGMNTEAFFGQGTRLTVV.